This T cell receptor beta chain is drawn from a study of post-analysis software for immune sequencing data. Study-level findings and limits: Five TRBV segments occurring more often in patients than controls included TRBV5-6, TRBV5-1 and TRBV20-1.

As to this clonotype: Its antigen remains unidentified. At one end, the junction sequence differs from germline, possibly due to a read error.

The germline V gene has CDR1 KGHSH and CDR2 LQKENI. The CDR3 length is 15 residues. TCR beta cDNA libraries had unique molecular identifiers. TCRdb reprocessed the PCR reads via MiXCR and lists one record per CDR3 protein. The sample comprises about 460,000 distinct CDR3 sequences, approximately 45% of which are singletons, and 9.5% to 13% rests with the top ten. This TCR was sampled from a girl between 10 and 17 years old with multiple sclerosis. The specimen was blood. This chain joins TRBV18 and TRBJ1-1; D gene uncertain. The CDR3 region has the DNA TGTGCCTGCTCACCCATCCGGGAGGTGAACACTGAAGCTTTCTTT. It is translated as CACSPIREVNTEAFF.